The 15 T cell receptor beta chains given below trace back to one sample, sequenced in a study of OX40 agonist ivuxolimab in advanced cancers. Sequenced by immunoSEQ multiplex PCR; TCRdb stores in-frame clones only, minus some. The sample records 50,000 to 55,000 clones, 75% to 90% being singletons. Source: CD4+ or CD8+ T cells sorted from blood, taken in a trial of the OX40 agonist ivuxolimab. These receptors were collected from an adult with an advanced solid tumor such as melanoma, head and neck, liver or kidney cancer.

The chain employs TRBV19 and TRBJ2-3; TRBD1 aligns across 7 bases. The J segment lost 2 bases and the V segment lost 5 bases, leaving 7 bases of the junction unmatched. The CDR3 spans 15 residues. The germline V gene encodes CDR1 LNHDA and CDR2 SQIVND (reference sequence). DNA of the CDR3: TGTGCCAGTAGTCTCCGACAGGGAAACACAGATACGCAGTATTTT. Its translation is CASSLRQGNTDTQYF.

Here the CDR3 reads CASSPWSADTQYF. The DNA of the CDR3 is TGTGCCAGCTCTCCATGGAGTGCAGATACGCAGTATTTT. V and J are TRBV18 and TRBJ2-3; D is unresolved. There are 13 residues in the CDR3. Germline CDR1 reads KGHSH; CDR2 reads LQKENI. Trimming left V 6 bases short and J 4 bases short, with 11 bases between. Filled out from reference TRBV18 and TRBJ2-3, the complete variable domain reads NAGVMQNPRHLVRRRGQEARLRCSPMKGHSHVYWYRQLPEEGLKFMVYLQKENIIDESGMPKERFSAEFPKEGPSILRIQQVVRGDSAAYFCASSPWSADTQYFGPGTRLTVL.

This clone was counted a single time. The V and J genes are TRBV9 and TRBJ2-7; TRBD1 agrees at 7 bases. The CDR3 is 13 residues long. In germline, CDR1 is SGDLS, CDR2 YYNGEE. V shed 4 bases, J shed 7 bases, and the junction held 8 bases outside the gene matches. The CDR3 loop is CASSLDRVGEQYF. In nucleotides, the CDR3 is TGTGCCAGCAGCCTCGACAGGGTGGGTGAGCAGTACTTC.

The J gene is TRBJ1-2, the V gene TRBV28; D gene uncertain. The CDR3 length is 13 residues. The germline gives CDR1 MDHEN, CDR2 SYDVKM. V was cut by 3 bases and J by 3 bases, with 8 bases left in between. In DNA form, the CDR3 reads TGTGCCAGCAGTTTGTATGGGGACTATGGCTACACCTTC. Amino acid sequence: CASSLYGDYGYTF.

The chain couples TRBV27 to TRBJ2-5; D unresolved. The V gene lost 6 bases and the J gene lost 3 bases, with 5 bases spanning the gap. The CDR3 spans 11 residues. CDR1 is MNHEY and CDR2 is SMNVEV in the germline V gene (reference sequence). The CDR3 DNA reads TGTGCCAGCAGAATGAAAGAGACCCAGTACTTC. The encoded protein is CASRMKETQYF.

The rearrangement uses TRBV30 and TRBJ2-7, with TRBD2 as a possible D gene (6 bases). The CDR3 is 14 residues long. Deletions cut 3 bases from V and 2 bases from J, with 14 bases between. Germline-derived CDR1 and CDR2 are GTSNPN and SVGIG (reference sequence). CDR3 DNA: TGTGCCTGGAGCGCGGGACTCTCAACCTACGAGCAGTACTTC. It encodes CAWSAGLSTYEQYF.

The chain has TRBV9 and TRBJ2-2; D might be TRBD1 (6 bases). The CDR3 covers 15 residues. V gave up 2 bases and J gave up 1 base, with 9 bases separating them. Looked up from germline, CDR1 is SGDLS and CDR2 is YYNGEE. In DNA, the CDR3 is TGTGCCAGCAGCGTGACAGGCCTGAACACCGGGGAGCTGTTTTTT. This codes for CASSVTGLNTGELFF.

V and J are TRBV7-3 and TRBJ2-3; D ambiguous. CDR3 length equals 16 residues. The V gene's germline CDR1 is SGHTA and CDR2 FQGTGA. V was cut by 2 bases and J by 4 bases, with 16 bases left in between. CDR3 nucleotides: TGTGCCAGCAGCTTAGGTCGGATCTTAGACGCAGATACGCAGTATTTT. Translating it yields CASSLGRILDADTQYF.

The chain carries TRBV29-1 and TRBJ1-3; maybe TRBD1 (5 bases). Trimming stripped 7 bases from V and 1 base from J, with 8 bases between. Germline CDR1 SQVTM, CDR2 ANQGSEA. CDR3 size: 12 residues. The DNA of the CDR3 is TGCAGCGGGGGCGGTTCTGGAAACACCATATATTTT. As protein: CSGGGSGNTIYF.

The chain carries TRBV19 and TRBJ2-7, with TRBD2 matching 7 bases. Germline V gene sequence: CDR1 LNHDA, CDR2 SQIVND (reference sequence). The ends lost 10 bases at V and 0 bases at J; junction bases unmatched: 6. The CDR3 runs to 13 residues. The CDR3 coding sequence is TGTGCCACACTAGGGGAGGGCTCCTACGAGCAGTACTTC. Translating it yields CATLGEGSYEQYF.

The chain is built from TRBV7-9 and TRBJ2-3, with 11 positions matching TRBD2. The trim removed 4 bases at V and 1 base at J, leaving 1 base unmatched. CDR1 and CDR2 (germline): SEHNR, FQNEAQ (reference sequence). The CDR3 loop spans 15 amino acids. The chain's CDR3 is CASSSTSGGTDTQYF. CDR3 coding DNA: TGTGCCAGCAGCTCGACTAGCGGGGGCACAGATACGCAGTATTTT.

The rearrangement joins TRBV30 to TRBJ1-1, with 8 nucleotides matching TRBD1. With 1 base clipped from V and 4 bases from J, the junction kept 8 bases outside the gene matches. Per germline, CDR1 GTSNPN and CDR2 SVGIG (reference sequence). CDR3 length equals 15 residues. Here the CDR3 reads CAWSEGWQGATEAFF. CDR3 DNA sequence: TGTGCCTGGAGTGAAGGGTGGCAGGGGGCCACTGAAGCTTTCTTT.

This chain uses TRBV7-9 with TRBJ2-1, with D tentatively TRBD2 (6 bases). Per germline, CDR1 SEHNR and CDR2 FQNEAQ (reference sequence). V dropped 5 bases and J dropped 7 bases, with 15 bases sitting between them. This CDR3 has 14 amino acids. CDR3 residues: CASSPKGGKNEQFF. The CDR3 DNA sequence: TGTGCCAGCAGCCCCAAAGGAGGGAAGAATGAGCAGTTCTTC.

This chain joins TRBV28 and TRBJ2-7, with D perhaps matching TRBD2 (5 bases). The germline gives CDR1 MDHEN, CDR2 SYDVKM. Trimming took 6 bases from V and 0 from J, leaving 18 bases between them. This CDR3 is 16 amino acids long. CDR3 sequence: CASRPYWTVSSYEQYF. CDR3 DNA sequence: TGTGCCAGCAGGCCCTATTGGACTGTGAGCTCCTACGAGCAGTACTTC.

The rearrangement links TRBV7-2 to TRBJ2-1; D is possibly TRBD2 (5 bases). CDR3 length equals 15 residues. The germline V and J ends were trimmed by 5 bases and 1 base, with 12 bases remaining between them. CDR1 SGHTA and CDR2 FQGNSA come from the germline V gene. The CDR3 bases are TGTGCCAGCAGCCGAACGAGCGGTTCCTACAATGAGCAGTTCTTC. It yields the protein CASSRTSGSYNEQFF. Full variable domain (outside the CDR3, taken from reference TRBV7-2 and TRBJ2-1): GAGVSQSPSNKVTEKGKDVELRCDPISGHTALYWYRQSLGQGLEFLIYFQGNSAPDKSGLPSDRFSAERTGGSVSTLTIQRTQQEDSAVYLCASSRTSGSYNEQFFGPGTRLTVL.